This T cell receptor (beta chain) was profiled in a study of shared T cell receptors in the human thymus. This table comes from immunoSEQ multiplex PCR, and its TCRdb copy is limited to in-frame clones, with some not included. The sample lists hundreds of thousands of clones, approximately 80% seen once, with around 0.012% in the top ten. The CDR3 length is 14 residues. V was pared by 5 bases and J by 8 bases, with 15 bases between. Germline V gene lookup returns CDR1 MNHEY and CDR2 SVGAGI. This same sample was also taken into another study, of human thymus T cells. Turning to that study: Unrelated individuals had highly overlapping thymic repertoires, as reported in related research.

Source material: thymocytes. The origin of this receptor is a boy younger than two with a congenital heart defect. The rearrangement joins TRBV6-5 to TRBJ1-4, with a tentative D call TRBD1 (5 bases). The CDR3: CASSTRQGVEKLFF. The CDR3 DNA sequence: TGTGCCAGCAGTACAAGGCAAGGGGTGGAAAAACTGTTTTTT.